Each of the 23 T cell receptor beta chains below was sequenced from the same sample in a study of T cells after yellow fever vaccination. TCRdb re-analysed the 5' RACE reads in MiXCR, keeping a single row per CDR3 protein. Here the sample spans roughly 500,000 distinct CDR3 sequences, under 25% being singletons. Sequencing used PBMCs, obtained 15 days after the yellow fever booster vaccination. Receptors originate from a man aged 25-45 years who received the YFV17D yellow fever vaccine.

This clonotype was counted only a few times. The rearrangement links TRBV27 to TRBJ2-7; D is perhaps TRBD1 or TRBD2 (5 bases each). The V gene lost 6 bases and the J gene lost 3 bases, with 18 bases spanning the gap. The CDR3 extends over 15 amino acids. Germline values: CDR1 MNHEY, CDR2 SMNVEV (reference sequence). The DNA of the CDR3 is TGTGCCAGCAGCGGAACCGGGACCTCATTCTACGAGCAGTACTTC. Protein product: CASSGTGTSFYEQYF.

This chain joins TRBV29-1 and TRBJ2-7, with no clear D. There are 11 residues in the CDR3. Germline V gene data show CDR1 as SQVTM and CDR2 as ANQGSEA. Trimming took off 4 bases at V and 3 bases at J, with 7 bases between the two ends. This CDR3 reads CSVVRGYEQYF. The CDR3 DNA is TGCAGCGTTGTACGAGGCTACGAGCAGTACTTC.

This clonotype has a handful of counts. The rearrangement links TRBV7-2 to TRBJ2-7, with D possibly matching TRBD2 (5 bases). CDR1 and CDR2 (germline): SGHTA, FQGNSA. The CDR3 loop spans 13 amino acids. V was shortened by 4 bases and J by 6 bases, with 13 bases between the two germline ends. The CDR3 is CASSSGSPLEQYF. The CDR3 DNA reads as TGTGCCAGCAGCTCGGGATCACCCCTCGAGCAGTACTTC.

This chain links TRBV6-5 with TRBJ2-5, with D perhaps matching TRBD1 (6 bases). This CDR3 region has 14 residues. Trimming took off 2 bases at V and 5 bases at J, with 12 bases between the two ends. Germline lookup yields CDR1 MNHEY and CDR2 SVGAGI. In nucleotides, the CDR3 is TGTGCCAGCAGTTACCCCGGACAGTCGGAGACCCAGTACTTC. This codes for CASSYPGQSETQYF.

The chain couples TRBV20-1 to TRBJ1-5, with D hard to call. The V and J ends lost 6 bases and 0 bases respectively, with 6 bases between them. Germline V gene sequence: CDR1 DFQATT, CDR2 SNEGSKA (reference sequence). This CDR3 has 12 amino acids. The CDR3 region is CSAASSNQPQHF. CDR3 coding DNA: TGCAGTGCAGCAAGTAGCAATCAGCCCCAGCATTTT.

The table lists this clonotype with many counts. This chain joins TRBV6-1 and TRBJ2-7, with a tentative D call TRBD2 (6 bases). Germline values: CDR1 MNHNS, CDR2 SASEGT. The CDR3 loop spans 15 amino acids. V was pared by 6 bases and J by 2 bases, with 17 bases between. The CDR3 region is CASSLRTKATYEQYF. Here the CDR3 DNA reads TGTGCCAGCAGCCTCAGGACTAAGGCCACCTACGAGCAGTACTTC.

This chain joins TRBV28 and TRBJ1-6, with 7 bases that match TRBD1. Germline assignment: CDR1 MDHEN and CDR2 SYDVKM. This CDR3 region has 15 residues. The ends lost 7 bases at V and 1 base at J; junction bases unmatched: 4. In DNA form, the CDR3 reads TGTGCCAGCAAGGGACAGAGGTCCTATAATTCACCCCTCCACTTT. It translates to CASKGQRSYNSPLHF.

The sample holds a few counts of this clonotype. This chain uses TRBV7-7 with TRBJ2-3; unclear D gene. V shed 5 bases and J shed 0 bases, with 12 bases lying between them. CDR1 SSHAT and CDR2 FNYEAQ come from the germline V gene (reference sequence). The CDR3 has 15 residues. The CDR3, as DNA: TGTGCCAGCAGCCTTCGACCTTCTAGCACAGATACGCAGTATTTT. Amino acid sequence: CASSLRPSSTDTQYF. The full variable domain, completed using reference TRBV7-7 and TRBJ2-3, is GAGVSQSPRYKVTKRGQDVTLRCDPISSHATLYWYQQALGQGPEFLTYFNYEAQPDKSGLPSDRFSAERPEGSISTLTIQRTEQRDSAMYRCASSLRPSSTDTQYFGPGTRLTVL.

This clonotype has ten or more counts. V is TRBV20-1 and J is TRBJ1-5; TRBD1 is a possible D gene (6 bases). CDR1 and CDR2 from the germline V gene are DFQATT and SNEGSKA (reference sequence). The V end was cut by 3 bases, the J end by 7 bases, with 13 bases between. The CDR3 is 13 amino acids. CDR3 amino acids: CSASAGEEQPQHF. The CDR3 coding sequence is TGCAGTGCTAGTGCAGGGGAAGAACAGCCCCAGCATTTT.

The genes are TRBV7-8 and TRBJ2-4; D may be TRBD1 or TRBD2 (8 bases each). V shed 5 bases and J shed 10 bases, with 18 bases lying between them. Germline values: CDR1 SGHVS, CDR2 FQNEAQ. This CDR3 comprises 14 residues. For the CDR3, the DNA is TGTGCCAGCAGCCGGGGGGGGACAGGAGGGATTCAGTACTTC. The encoded protein is CASSRGGTGGIQYF.

This chain links TRBV6-5 with TRBJ1-1; 8 nucleotides line up with TRBD1. V was clipped by 6 bases and J by 2 bases; unmatched bases: 8. In germline, CDR1 is MNHEY, CDR2 SVGAGI. The CDR3 runs 15 residues. For the CDR3, the DNA is TGTGCCAGCAGCTTTAACAGGGGGTTAAACACTGAAGCTTTCTTT. Residues: CASSFNRGLNTEAFF.

This clonotype was picked up a small number of times. The V gene is TRBV7-2, the J gene TRBJ2-5; D is possibly TRBD2 (6 bases). V shed 1 base and J shed 6 bases, with 15 bases lying between them. Per the germline V gene, CDR1 is SGHTA and CDR2 is FQGNSA. CDR3 length: 15 amino acids. DNA for the CDR3: TGTGCCAGCAGCTTAGATAGTGGGGACTCGAAGACCCAGTACTTC. Protein: CASSLDSGDSKTQYF.

The gene calls are TRBV14 and TRBJ2-7; 10 positions match TRBD1. Germline CDR1 and CDR2: SGHDN and FVKESK. J was trimmed by 6 bases and V by 2 bases; bases with no gene match: 4. The CDR3 runs 14 residues. CDR3 protein: CASSQQDRGVEQYF. Here the CDR3 DNA reads TGTGCCAGCAGCCAACAGGACAGGGGGGTCGAGCAGTACTTC.

A few counts support this clonotype. The chain employs TRBV7-9 and TRBJ2-4, with D maybe TRBD2 (6 bases). CDR1 and CDR2 (germline): SEHNR, FQNEAQ (reference sequence). V was cut by 3 bases and J by 2 bases, with 17 bases left in between. CDR3 length: 17 residues. The DNA for the CDR3 is TGTGCCAGCAGCTTGGAGGGCAGGTGGATGTCCAAAAACATTCAGTACTTC. Its translation is CASSLEGRWMSKNIQYF. Combining the CDR3 with reference TRBV7-9 and TRBJ2-4 gives the whole variable domain DTGVSQNPRHKITKRGQNVTFRCDPISEHNRLYWYRQTLGQGPEFLTYFQNEAQLEKSRLLSDRFSAERPKGSFSTLEIQRTEQGDSAMYLCASSLEGRWMSKNIQYFGAGTRLSVL.

The genes are TRBV7-2 and TRBJ2-7, with D possibly matching TRBD2 (6 bases). V shed 2 bases and J shed 5 bases, with 16 bases lying between them. Germline CDR1 reads SGHTA; CDR2 reads FQGNSA. The CDR3 runs 15 residues. The CDR3 coding sequence is TGTGCCAGCAGCTTAAACCGGGGGAATCTTGACGAGCAGTACTTC. Translation: CASSLNRGNLDEQYF.

This clonotype was seen a handful of times. The gene calls are TRBV7-2 and TRBJ2-5, with unresolved D. Looked up from germline, CDR1 is SGHTA and CDR2 is FQGNSA. This CDR3 is 16 amino acids long. The V end lost 1 base, the J end lost 1 base, and 13 bases lay between the germline ends. CDR3 protein: CASSLVSVWPQETQYF. CDR3 bases: TGTGCCAGCAGCTTAGTTTCGGTCTGGCCCCAAGAGACCCAGTACTTC.

There are a few counts of this clonotype. The chain couples TRBV12-3 or TRBV12-4 to TRBJ2-6, with D unresolved. The V gene lost 11 bases and the J gene lost 0 bases, with 8 bases spanning the gap. CDR3 length: 13 residues. The CDR3 nucleotides read TGTGCCGTCCGGAACTCTGGGGCCAACGTCCTGACTTTC. It codes for CAVRNSGANVLTF.

This clonotype was detected only a few times. The chain is built from TRBV7-2 and TRBJ1-1; TRBD1 is a possible D gene (5 bases). The CDR3 runs 13 residues. Trimming took off 1 base at V and 7 bases at J, with 10 bases between the two ends. Germline V CDR1 and CDR2: SGHTA, FQGNSA. CDR3 sequence reads: CASSLGGGFEAFF. The CDR3 region has the DNA TGTGCCAGCAGCTTAGGGGGGGGATTTGAAGCTTTCTTT.

The CDR3 sequence: CSARDSTSGQETQYF. In nucleotides, the CDR3 is TGCAGTGCTAGAGATTCGACTAGCGGACAAGAGACCCAGTACTTC. V and J are TRBV20-1 and TRBJ2-5; 9 bases map to TRBD2. Germline loops: CDR1 DFQATT, CDR2 SNEGSKA (reference sequence). The CDR3 consists of 15 residues. V was clipped by 0 bases and J by 2 bases; unmatched bases: 4.

This clonotype was counted between two and nine times. The chain uses TRBV5-1 and TRBJ1-1, with a tentative D call TRBD1 (5 bases). This CDR3 is built from 15 residues. V gave up 0 bases and J gave up 3 bases, with 12 bases separating them. Germline loops: CDR1 SGHRS, CDR2 YFSETQ. The chain's CDR3 is CASSLGAGWDTEAFF. DNA for the CDR3: TGCGCCAGCAGCTTGGGGGCAGGGTGGGACACTGAAGCTTTCTTT.

This clonotype came up a few times. The chain carries TRBV20-1 and TRBJ2-7; 7 bases line up with TRBD1. CDR1 is DFQATT, CDR2 SNEGSKA, per germline (reference sequence). V gave up 7 bases and J gave up 1 base; unmatched junction bases: 13. This CDR3 has 15 amino acids. The CDR3 DNA is TGCAGTGTGACGAAGCCGCCAGGGGGTTCCTACGAGCAGTACTTC. Its protein product is CSVTKPPGGSYEQYF.

This clonotype has ten or more counts. The rearrangement joins TRBV12-3 or TRBV12-4 to TRBJ1-5, with D unclear. The CDR3 consists of 14 residues. V was cut by 1 base and J by 4 bases, with 8 bases left in between. CDR3 sequence (DNA): TGTGCCAGCAGTTTAGGACACCTAAATCAGCCCCAGCATTTT. Its translation is CASSLGHLNQPQHF.

This sequence joins TRBV6-5 and TRBJ2-7; D uncertain. Germline CDR1 is MNHEY and CDR2 is SVGAGI. V was cut by 2 bases and J by 2 bases, with 7 bases left in between. The CDR3 contains 13 residues. CDR3 loop: CASSYRGTYEQYF. In DNA form, the CDR3 reads TGTGCCAGCAGTTACCGTGGGACCTACGAGCAGTACTTC.